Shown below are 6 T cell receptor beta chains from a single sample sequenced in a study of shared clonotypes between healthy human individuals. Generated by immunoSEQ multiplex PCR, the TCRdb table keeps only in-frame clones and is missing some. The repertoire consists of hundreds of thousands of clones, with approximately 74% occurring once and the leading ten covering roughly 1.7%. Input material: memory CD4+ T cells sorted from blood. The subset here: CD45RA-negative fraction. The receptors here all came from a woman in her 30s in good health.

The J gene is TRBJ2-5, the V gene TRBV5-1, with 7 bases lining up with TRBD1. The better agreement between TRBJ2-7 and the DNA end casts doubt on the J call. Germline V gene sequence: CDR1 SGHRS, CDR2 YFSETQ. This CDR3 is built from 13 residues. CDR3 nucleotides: TGCGCCAGCAGCTTGGTGGGACAGTTCGAGCAGTACTTC. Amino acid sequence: CASSLVGQFEQYF.

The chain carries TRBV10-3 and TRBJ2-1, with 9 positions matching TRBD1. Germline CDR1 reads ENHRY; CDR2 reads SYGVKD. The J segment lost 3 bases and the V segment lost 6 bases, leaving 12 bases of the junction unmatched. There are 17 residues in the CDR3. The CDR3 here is CAIRGGQGAGLYNEQFF. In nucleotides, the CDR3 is TGTGCCATCAGAGGGGGACAGGGAGCGGGACTCTACAATGAGCAGTTCTTC.

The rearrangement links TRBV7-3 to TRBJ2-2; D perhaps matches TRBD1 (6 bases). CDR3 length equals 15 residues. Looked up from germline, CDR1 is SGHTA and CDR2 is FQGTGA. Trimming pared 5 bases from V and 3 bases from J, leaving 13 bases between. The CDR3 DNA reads TGTGCCAGCAGCCCCCAGGGGTTTCACACCGGGGAGCTGTTTTTT. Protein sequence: CASSPQGFHTGELFF.

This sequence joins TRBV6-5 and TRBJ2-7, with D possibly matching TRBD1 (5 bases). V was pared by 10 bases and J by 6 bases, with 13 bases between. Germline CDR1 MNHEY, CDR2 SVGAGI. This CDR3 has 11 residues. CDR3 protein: CATPLTGEQYF. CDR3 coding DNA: TGTGCCACCCCACTTACAGGCGAGCAGTACTTC.

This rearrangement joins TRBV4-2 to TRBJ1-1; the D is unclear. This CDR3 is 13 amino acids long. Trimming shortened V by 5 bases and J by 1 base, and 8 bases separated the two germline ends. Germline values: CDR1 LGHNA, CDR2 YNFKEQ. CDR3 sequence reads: CASSLMTNTEAFF. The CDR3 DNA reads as TGTGCCAGCAGCTTAATGACGAACACTGAAGCTTTCTTT.

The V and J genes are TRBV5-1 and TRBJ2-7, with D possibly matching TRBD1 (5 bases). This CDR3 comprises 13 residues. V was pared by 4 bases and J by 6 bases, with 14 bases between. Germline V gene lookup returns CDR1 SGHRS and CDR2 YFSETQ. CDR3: CASSLRQSAEQYF. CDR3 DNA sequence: TGCGCCAGCAGCCTCCGACAGTCAGCCGAGCAGTACTTC.